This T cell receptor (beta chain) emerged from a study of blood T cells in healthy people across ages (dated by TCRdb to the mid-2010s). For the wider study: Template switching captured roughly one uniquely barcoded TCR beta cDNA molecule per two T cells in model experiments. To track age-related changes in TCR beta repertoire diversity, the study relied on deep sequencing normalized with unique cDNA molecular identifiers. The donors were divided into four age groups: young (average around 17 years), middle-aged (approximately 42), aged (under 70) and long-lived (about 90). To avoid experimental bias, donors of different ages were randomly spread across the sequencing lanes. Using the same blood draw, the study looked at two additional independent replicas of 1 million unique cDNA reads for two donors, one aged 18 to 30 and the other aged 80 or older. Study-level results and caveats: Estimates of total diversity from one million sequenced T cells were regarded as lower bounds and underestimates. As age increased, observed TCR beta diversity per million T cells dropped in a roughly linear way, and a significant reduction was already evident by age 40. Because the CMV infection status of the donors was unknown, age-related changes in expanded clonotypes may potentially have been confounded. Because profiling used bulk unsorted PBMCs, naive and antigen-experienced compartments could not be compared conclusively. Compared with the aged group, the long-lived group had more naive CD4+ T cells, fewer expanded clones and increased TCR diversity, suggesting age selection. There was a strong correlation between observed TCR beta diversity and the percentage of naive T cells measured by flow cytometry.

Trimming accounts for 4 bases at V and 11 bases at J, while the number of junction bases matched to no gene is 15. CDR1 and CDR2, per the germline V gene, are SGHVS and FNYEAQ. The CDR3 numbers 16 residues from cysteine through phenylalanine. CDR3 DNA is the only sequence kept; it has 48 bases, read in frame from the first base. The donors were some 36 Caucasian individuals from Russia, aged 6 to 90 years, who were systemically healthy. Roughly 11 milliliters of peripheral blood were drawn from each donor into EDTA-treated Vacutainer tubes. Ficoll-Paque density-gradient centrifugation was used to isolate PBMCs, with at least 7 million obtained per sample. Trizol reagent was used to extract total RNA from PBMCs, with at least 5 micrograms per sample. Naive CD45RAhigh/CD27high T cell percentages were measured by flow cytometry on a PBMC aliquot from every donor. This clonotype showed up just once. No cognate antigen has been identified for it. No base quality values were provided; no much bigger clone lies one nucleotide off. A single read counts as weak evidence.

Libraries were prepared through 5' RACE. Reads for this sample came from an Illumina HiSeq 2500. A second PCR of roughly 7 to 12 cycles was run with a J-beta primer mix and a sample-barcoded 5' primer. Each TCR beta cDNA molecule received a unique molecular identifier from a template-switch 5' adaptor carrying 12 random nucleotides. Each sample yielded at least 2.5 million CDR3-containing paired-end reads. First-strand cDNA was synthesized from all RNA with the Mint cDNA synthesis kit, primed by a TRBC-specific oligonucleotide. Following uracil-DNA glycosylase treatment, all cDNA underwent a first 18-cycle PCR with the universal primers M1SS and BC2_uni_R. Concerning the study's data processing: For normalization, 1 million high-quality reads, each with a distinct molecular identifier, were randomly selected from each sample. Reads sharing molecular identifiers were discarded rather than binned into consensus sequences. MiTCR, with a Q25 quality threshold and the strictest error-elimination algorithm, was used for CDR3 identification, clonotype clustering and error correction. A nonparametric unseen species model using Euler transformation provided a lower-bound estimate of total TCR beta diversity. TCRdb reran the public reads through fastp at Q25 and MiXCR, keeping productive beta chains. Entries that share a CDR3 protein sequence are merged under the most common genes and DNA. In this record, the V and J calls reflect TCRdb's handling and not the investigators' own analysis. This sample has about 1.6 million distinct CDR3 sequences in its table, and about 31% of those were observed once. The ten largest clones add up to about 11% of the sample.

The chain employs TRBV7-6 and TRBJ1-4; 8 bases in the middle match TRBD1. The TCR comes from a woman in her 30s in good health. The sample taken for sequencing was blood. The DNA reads TGTGCCAGCAGCTCAATGGACAGGGCCGCAAGTGAGAAACTGTTTTTT. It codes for CASSSMDRAASEKLFF.